The 2 T cell receptor beta chains reported below all come from one sample, sequenced in a study of cytomegalovirus exposure and HLA in healthy donors (dated by TCRdb to 2017 to 2019). The library was made by the immunoSEQ multiplex PCR assay. TCRdb stores this immuneACCESS table with in-frame sequences only. Part of the clones is absent; in the studies checked, under half of the shortfall reflects unresolved V genes, and no reason is known for the rest. The sample table contains 100,000 to 120,000 clones; only one count was recorded for approximately 89% of them. The ten largest make up around 2% of the sample. Sequenced material: PBMCs. The receptor set was obtained from a woman between 18 and 30 years old in good health and CMV-seronegative.

This clone has only a few counts. CDR3 bases: TGTGCCAGCAGTAGCCCATCCTACGAGCAGTACTTC. It translates to CASSSPSYEQYF. This chain uses TRBV2 with TRBJ2-7; the D is unclear. The CDR3 extends over 12 amino acids. The germline V gene encodes CDR1 SNHLY and CDR2 FYNNEI. V lost 5 bases, J lost 1 base, and 6 bases lay in between.

J is TRBJ1-5 and V is TRBV7-9, with D perhaps matching TRBD1 (5 bases). The V gene's germline CDR1 is SEHNR and CDR2 FQNEAQ (reference sequence). This CDR3 has 13 residues. Between the trimmed V and J ends, which lost 5 bases and 5 bases, there was a span of 10 bases. As DNA, the CDR3 is TGTGCCAGCAGCGACCCCAGGGATCAGCCCCAGCATTTT. Protein: CASSDPRDQPQHF.